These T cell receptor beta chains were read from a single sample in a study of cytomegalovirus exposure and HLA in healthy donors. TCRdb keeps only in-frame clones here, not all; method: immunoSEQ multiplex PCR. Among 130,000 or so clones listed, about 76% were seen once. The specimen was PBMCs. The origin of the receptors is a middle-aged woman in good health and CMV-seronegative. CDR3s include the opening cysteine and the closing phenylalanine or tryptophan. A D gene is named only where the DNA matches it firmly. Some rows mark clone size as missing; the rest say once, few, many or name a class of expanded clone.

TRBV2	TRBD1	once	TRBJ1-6	TGTGCCAGCAGGGACAGGGGGTATTCTTCGGATTCACCCCTCCACTTT	CASRDRGYSSDSPLHF
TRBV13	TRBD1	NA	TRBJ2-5	TGTGCCAGCAGCGTCAGACAGGGGTGGGGAGAGACCCAGTACTTC	CASSVRQGWGETQYF
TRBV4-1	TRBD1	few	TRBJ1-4	TGCGCCAGCAGCCGACAGGGCGCGGGTGAAAAACTGTTTTTT	CASSRQGAGEKLFF
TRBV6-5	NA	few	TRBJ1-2	TGTGCCAGCAGTTACTCTGGGCGTAACTATGGCTACACCTTC	CASSYSGRNYGYTF
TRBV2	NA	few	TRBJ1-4	TGTGCCAGCAGTGAAGATGGAATTAGCGCAACTAATGAAAAACTGTTTTTT	CASSEDGISATNEKLFF
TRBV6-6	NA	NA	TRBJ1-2	TGTGCCAGCAGTACGGCAGGGGTTGTCGACTATGGCTACACCTTC	CASSTAGVVDYGYTF
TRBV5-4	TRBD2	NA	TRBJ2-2	TGTGCCAGCAGCCGGACTAGCGGGGGGCCCTTGAACACCGGGGAGCTGTTTTTT	CASSRTSGGPLNTGELFF
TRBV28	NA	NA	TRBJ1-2	TGTGCCAGCAGTTTAGCCGGGGGAAGAGACTATGGCTACACCTTC	CASSLAGGRDYGYTF
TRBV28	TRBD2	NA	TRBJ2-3	TGTGCCAGCAGTTTGTCGGCTAGCGGGGGGGCCTACACAGATACGCAGTATTTT	CASSLSASGGAYTDTQYF
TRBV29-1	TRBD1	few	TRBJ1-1	TGCAGCGTAGGACAGGGTTTGAACACTGAAGCTTTCTTT	CSVGQGLNTEAFF
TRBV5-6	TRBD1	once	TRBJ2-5	TGTGCCAGCAGCTCGAACGGACAGGGGCGGGAGACCCAGTACTTC	CASSSNGQGRETQYF
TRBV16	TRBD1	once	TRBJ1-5	TGTGCCAGCAGCCACGGACAGGGTCGGGCTCAGCCCCAGCATTTT	CASSHGQGRAQPQHF
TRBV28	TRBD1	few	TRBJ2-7	TGTGCCAGCAGTTTCAGGGGGCTAGGCTACGAGCAGTACTTC	CASSFRGLGYEQYF
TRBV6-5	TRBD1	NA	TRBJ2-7	TGTGCCAGCAGAAGCGACAGGGTAGCCTACGAGCAGTACTTC	CASRSDRVAYEQYF
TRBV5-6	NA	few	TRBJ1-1	TGTGCCAGCAGCTTGGAAGTGAGGGCAAACACTGAAGCTTTCTTT	CASSLEVRANTEAFF
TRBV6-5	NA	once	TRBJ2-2	TGTGCCAGCAGGAGCGACGGAAGCACCGGGGAGCTGTTTTTT	CASRSDGSTGELFF
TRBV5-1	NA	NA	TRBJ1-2	TGCGCCAGCAGCTTGTACAGGGAGAACTATGGCTACACCTTC	CASSLYRENYGYTF
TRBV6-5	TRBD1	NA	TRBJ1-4	TGTGCCAGCAGCCCAGGGGGGGAAAAACTGTTTTTT	CASSPGGEKLFF
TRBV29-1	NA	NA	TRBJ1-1	TGCAGCGTTGGGGGGGGTAGAGGGGCAACTGAAGCTTTCTTT	CSVGGGRGATEAFF
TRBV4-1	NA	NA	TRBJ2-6	TGCGCCAGCAGCCAAGATCCCCGTCCAGAAAGCTCTGGGGCCAACGTCCTGACTTTC	CASSQDPRPESSGANVLTF
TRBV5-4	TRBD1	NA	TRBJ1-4	TGTGCCAGCAGCCCACAGGGGGCGAATGAAAAACTGTTTTTT	CASSPQGANEKLFF
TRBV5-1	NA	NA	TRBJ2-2	TGCGCCAGCAGCTTGGAAGGGGGGAACACCGGGGAGCTGTTTTTT	CASSLEGGNTGELFF
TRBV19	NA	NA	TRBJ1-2	TGTGCCAGTAGTGGCCCCTATGGCTACACCTTC	CASSGPYGYTF
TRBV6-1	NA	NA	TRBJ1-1	TGTGCCAGCAGTAAGGGGGACACCTATAGGGAAGCTTTCTTT	CASSKGDTYREAFF
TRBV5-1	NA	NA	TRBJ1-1	TGCGCCAGCAGCTTTGGAGAGCAACTTCGTGAAGCTTTCTTT	CASSFGEQLREAFF
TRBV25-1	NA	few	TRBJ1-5	TGTGCCAGCAGTGACAGCACAGGGCTTCAGCCCCAGCATTTT	CASSDSTGLQPQHF
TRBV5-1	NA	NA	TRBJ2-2	TGCGCCAGCAGCCCCCCGGGAAGACTTAACACCGGGGAGCTGTTTTTT	CASSPPGRLNTGELFF
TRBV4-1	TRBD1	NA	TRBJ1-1	TGCGCCAGCAGCCAGGTGGGACAGCGGTGGACTGAAGCTTTCTTT	CASSQVGQRWTEAFF
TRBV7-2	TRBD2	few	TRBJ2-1	TGTGCCAGCAGCTCTCGGGGGACTAGCGGGGGCACTTGGAATGAGCAGTTCTTC	CASSSRGTSGGTWNEQFF
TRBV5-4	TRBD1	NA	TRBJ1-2	TGTGCCAGCAGCTTGGCGGGACAGGGGGCGCTTGGCTACACCTTC	CASSLAGQGALGYTF
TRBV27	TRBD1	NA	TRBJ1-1	TGTGCCAGCAGTTTATCGGGACAGCTCCGAGCTTTCTTT	CASSLSGQLRAFF